This is a list of T cell receptor beta chains from one sample in a study of shared clonotypes between healthy human individuals. Generated by immunoSEQ multiplex PCR, the TCRdb table keeps only in-frame clones and is missing some. The sample has roughly 2.1 million clones, 93% seen once. Input material: naive CD8+ T cells from PBMCs. The receptors shown here come from a young man in good health. Some clones in this sample may be carry-over from other donors' samples. Both conserved end residues are part of each CDR3. D genes are given only for firm matches. Size is stated for part of the rows, as once, few or many counts, or as a class when the clone is expanded.

D gene	V gene	CDR3 length	clone size	J gene	CDR3 DNA	CDR3 protein
TRBD2	TRBV19	15	NA	TRBJ2-7	TGTGCCAGTACCGGGATAGCGGGAGGTAATTACGAGCAGTACTTC	CASTGIAGGNYEQYF
NA	TRBV28	14	once	TRBJ1-1	TGTGCCAGCAGTTTTTCAGGGGAGGGTACTGAAGCTTTCTTT	CASSFSGEGTEAFF
TRBD2	TRBV5-4	15	NA	TRBJ2-1	TGTGCCAGCAGCGCTAAGCGGGAGAGGTACAATGAGCAGTTCTTC	CASSAKRERYNEQFF
TRBD1	TRBV4-1	17	NA	TRBJ2-7	TGCGCCAGCAGCCAAGTATTTTCCCCGGGACAGAACTACGAGCAGTACTTC	CASSQVFSPGQNYEQYF
NA	TRBV6-5	16	NA	TRBJ2-1	TGTGCCAGCAGTTACGTCCAGGGCCGCCTCTACAATGAGCAGTTCTTC	CASSYVQGRLYNEQFF
NA	TRBV5-5	16	NA	TRBJ1-5	TGTGCCAGCAGCTTGGTTTGGTTGGACAGCAATCAGCCCCAGCATTTT	CASSLVWLDSNQPQHF
TRBD2	TRBV6-5	15	NA	TRBJ2-1	TGTGCCAGCAGTTACCAGACTAGCGGGAGCAATGAGCAGTTCTTC	CASSYQTSGSNEQFF
TRBD1	TRBV2	16	NA	TRBJ2-1	TGTGCCAGCAGTCGCTTCGGGACAGCCTCTAACAATGAGCAGTTCTTC	CASSRFGTASNNEQFF
NA	TRBV27	13	NA	TRBJ2-1	TGTGCCAGCAGTCCGGACAGTTACAATGAGCAGTTCTTC	CASSPDSYNEQFF
NA	TRBV4-1	14	NA	TRBJ2-7	TGCGCCAGCAGCCCTCGGAACAGGGTCTACGAGCAGTACTTC	CASSPRNRVYEQYF
NA	TRBV27	13	NA	TRBJ2-4	TGTGCCAGCAGTCAGGGGGCCAAAAACATTCAGTACTTC	CASSQGAKNIQYF
NA	TRBV29-1	22	NA	TRBJ2-6	TGCAGCGTTGAAGGGTCCCCAGTGGGGGCTCCTCGTAATATTATGGGGGCCAACGTCCTGACTTTC	CSVEGSPVGAPRNIMGANVLTF
NA	TRBV11-2	12	few	TRBJ1-1	TGTGCCAGCAGCCATTTCGGGGCTGAAGCTTTCTTT	CASSHFGAEAFF
NA	TRBV28	14	NA	TRBJ2-5	TGTGCCAGCTCGAGCGGACAAATCCAAGAGACCCAGTACTTC	CASSSGQIQETQYF
TRBD1	TRBV19	13	NA	TRBJ1-4	TGTGCCAGTAGGGACAGGGGTAACGAAAAACTGTTTTTT	CASRDRGNEKLFF
TRBD1	TRBV7-9	15	once	TRBJ1-5	TGTGCCAGCAGCACAGGGGCTAATAGCAATCAGCCCCAGCATTTT	CASSTGANSNQPQHF
NA	TRBV11-2	15	NA	TRBJ2-7	TGTGCCAGCAGCTTAGCAAGCCAGAGTTATTACGAGCAGTACTTC	CASSLASQSYYEQYF
TRBD1	TRBV13	16	NA	TRBJ2-7	TGTGCCAGCAGCAGTGACAGGGGGGGGCCCTCCTACGAGCAGTACTTC	CASSSDRGGPSYEQYF
NA	TRBV27	13	NA	TRBJ1-4	TGTGCCAGCCGACAGGCCAGGGGTGAAAAACTGTTTTTT	CASRQARGEKLFF
NA	TRBV5-1	13	NA	TRBJ2-7	TGCGCCAGCAGCTTGGGCCTTCTGTTGGAGCAGTACTTC	CASSLGLLLEQYF
NA	TRBV6-5	15	NA	TRBJ2-3	TGTGCCAGCAGGGGAAGCATGGGCCCCGCAGATACGCAGTATTTT	CASRGSMGPADTQYF
TRBD2	TRBV7-9	15	NA	TRBJ2-7	TGTGCCAGCAGCTCCCGACTAGCGAACCCCTACGAGCAGTACTTC	CASSSRLANPYEQYF
NA	TRBV19	12	NA	TRBJ1-1	TGTGCCAGTAGGGAGTGGGGGACTGAAGCTTTCTTT	CASREWGTEAFF
NA	TRBV5-1	13	NA	TRBJ1-1	TGCGCCAGCCGGACATGGAGGAACACTGAAGCTTTCTTT	CASRTWRNTEAFF
TRBD2	TRBV6-6	16	NA	TRBJ2-2	TGTGCCAGCACCACGGGACTAGCGGGAGGATTCGGGGAGCTGTTTTTT	CASTTGLAGGFGELFF
NA	TRBV9	14	NA	TRBJ2-7	TGTGCCAGCAGCGTAGGAGACAGCTCCTACGAGCAGTACTTC	CASSVGDSSYEQYF
NA	TRBV9	15	NA	TRBJ2-3	TGTGCCAGCAGCGTAGAAGGCGGGCTCACAGATACGCAGTATTTT	CASSVEGGLTDTQYF
NA	TRBV14	13	NA	TRBJ2-2	TGTGCCAGCAGCCAAATAGGGGCCGGGGAGCTGTTTTTT	CASSQIGAGELFF
TRBD2	TRBV5-4	13	NA	TRBJ2-7	TGTGCCAGCGGTTTGGGGGGGTCCTACGAGCAGTACTTC	CASGLGGSYEQYF
NA	TRBV27	16	NA	TRBJ2-1	TGTGCCAGCAGTCCATCCGTTGGGGACTCCTACAATGAGCAGTTCTTC	CASSPSVGDSYNEQFF
NA	TRBV7-9	13	NA	TRBJ1-1	TGTGCCAGCAGCCTCGCAGATAACACTGAAGCTTTCTTT	CASSLADNTEAFF
NA	TRBV28	17	NA	TRBJ2-1	TGTGCCAGCAGTTGGCGCCTTGGCGGGACGTTAAACAATGAGCAGTTCTTC	CASSWRLGGTLNNEQFF
NA	TRBV7-6	15	NA	TRBJ2-7	TGTGCCAGCAGCTTAATTTCGGGAAGCTCCTACGAGCAGTACTTC	CASSLISGSSYEQYF
NA	TRBV2	14	NA	TRBJ1-5	TGTGCCAGCAGGACAGGTGCGAGCAATCAGCCCCAGCATTTT	CASRTGASNQPQHF
NA	TRBV9	12	NA	TRBJ1-1	TGTGCCAGCAGCGCCGTGAACACTGAAGCTTTCTTT	CASSAVNTEAFF
NA	TRBV19	14	NA	TRBJ2-3	TGTGCCAGTAGTATTAAGGAGAGCACAGATACGCAGTATTTT	CASSIKESTDTQYF
NA	TRBV18	16	NA	TRBJ2-2	TGTGCCAGCTCACCCCCAGGGAGACCGAACACCGGGGAGCTGTTTTTT	CASSPPGRPNTGELFF
NA	TRBV7-8	17	NA	TRBJ2-3	TGTGCCAGCAGCTCCATAAGTAGCGATCGAAGCACAGATACGCAGTATTTT	CASSSISSDRSTDTQYF
TRBD2	TRBV6-1	17	NA	TRBJ2-7	TGTGCCAGCAGTGAAGGGAGACTAGCGGGACTGTCCTACGAGCAGTACTTC	CASSEGRLAGLSYEQYF
NA	TRBV6-5	15	NA	TRBJ1-1	TGTGCCAGCAGTTACTCTCGGACAGTGAACACTGAAGCTTTCTTT	CASSYSRTVNTEAFF
NA	TRBV19	14	NA	TRBJ2-1	TGTGCCAGTAGTATTGGGGTACGGGACAATGAGCAGTTCTTC	CASSIGVRDNEQFF
NA	TRBV6-5	13	NA	TRBJ2-1	TGTGCCAGCAGCCCGGGAGTTTACAATGAGCAGTTCTTC	CASSPGVYNEQFF
NA	TRBV28	15	NA	TRBJ1-1	TGTGCCAGCGTTCCGACAGGCCAATGGAACACTGAAGCTTTCTTT	CASVPTGQWNTEAFF
NA	TRBV27	13	NA	TRBJ2-7	TGTGCCAGCGCCTTTTCAGGTACCTACGAGCAGTACTTC	CASAFSGTYEQYF
NA	TRBV5-8	13	once	TRBJ2-2	TGTGCCAGCAGCTTCAGGGGCACCGGGGAGCTGTTTTTT	CASSFRGTGELFF
NA	TRBV5-6	15	NA	TRBJ1-2	TGTGCCAGCAGCTTGTGGGGCGGGGGTTCCTATGGCTACACCTTC	CASSLWGGGSYGYTF
TRBD1	TRBV7-8	16	NA	TRBJ2-7	TGTGCCAGCAGCACAGGGGGCCGAGGTTTTTTCGGCGAGCAGTACTTC	CASSTGGRGFFGEQYF
NA	TRBV4-2	20	NA	TRBJ1-2	TGTGCCAGCAGCCCCTCCTACCTCAGCCAAGATCCAGGCACTTACTATGGCTACACCTTC	CASSPSYLSQDPGTYYGYTF
NA	TRBV29-1	13	NA	TRBJ2-7	TGCAGCGTTGACCTTAAAGGGTTCGGCGAGCAGTACTTC	CSVDLKGFGEQYF
NA	TRBV6-6	11	NA	TRBJ2-1	TGTGCCAGCAGTTACGGTGTTGAGCAGTTCTTC	CASSYGVEQFF
NA	TRBV28	14	NA	TRBJ2-7	TGTGCCAGCAGTGCCTACCAGGGTTCCTACGAGCAGTACTTC	CASSAYQGSYEQYF
TRBD1	TRBV28	14	NA	TRBJ2-7	TGTGCCATCCGTGCTGGGGACAGGTCCTACGAGCAGTACTTC	CAIRAGDRSYEQYF
NA	TRBV7-7	15	NA	TRBJ2-3	TGTGCCAGCAGCTCCTCCGGGGGGCACACAGATACGCAGTATTTT	CASSSSGGHTDTQYF